The clone carrying this T cell receptor (beta chain) was observed once. Its antigen is not identified. Per germline, CDR1 MNHEY and CDR2 SMNVEV (reference sequence). V shed 2 bases, J shed 4 bases, and the junction held 4 bases outside the gene matches. The CDR3 has 14 residues. Profiled with immunoSEQ multiplex PCR; TCRdb holds only in-frame clones, not every one. The top ten clones hold about 0.072% of a sample with about 99,000 clones, just under 95% of them seen once. The sample comes from a study of graft-versus-host responses after intestinal transplantation. This clonotype was sampled from a human donor who was the organ donor for an intestinal transplant. Material: unstimulated CD8+ T cells sorted from spleen or lymph node cells, obtained before transplant. The chain couples TRBV27 to TRBJ1-2; 7 bases are shared with TRBD1. CDR3 DNA sequence: TGTGCCAGCAGTTTAGTAGGGGGCACCTATGGCTACACCTTC. Protein: CASSLVGGTYGYTF.